This T cell receptor (beta chain) was identified in a study of shared clonotypes between healthy human individuals. General study results and limits: Among a handful of donors, roughly 5.5% of naive CD4 clonotypes were found in common.

The germline gives CDR1 SGHDN, CDR2 FVKESK. Trimming took 3 bases from V and 0 from J; bases not matched to a gene: 3. The CDR3 sequence is 15 residues long. Comments on this clone: The antigen is undetermined.

Repertoires were generated with immunoSEQ multiplex PCR, while TCRdb's copy carries only in-frame clones and drops some. The table lists some 1.5 million clones, about 98% of them singletons, with less than 0.55% in the top ten. The receptor was derived from a man aged 25 to 40 in good health. The chain couples TRBV14 to TRBJ2-3, with 7 positions matching TRBD1. Sequenced input: naive CD4+ T cells sorted from blood. As for subset: CD45RA+ positively selected. As DNA, the CDR3 is TGTGCCAGCAGCCAGGGACAGAGAAGCACAGATACGCAGTATTTT. This gives the protein CASSQGQRSTDTQYF.